This entry features one T cell receptor beta chain sequence. The sample is drawn from a study of PD-1 blockade in mismatch repair-deficient tumors. The germline gives CDR1 MNHEY, CDR2 SVGAGI. The V gene end was trimmed by 10 bases and the J gene end by 2 bases; junction bases not matched to a gene: 5. The CDR3 length is 13 residues. TCR sequencing covered a few patients who responded to pembrolizumab. Data came from immunoSEQ multiplex PCR; TCRdb stores just in-frame clones and leaves some out. The table includes some 16,000 clones, roughly 84% detected once. The TCR sequence derives from an adult with mismatch repair-deficient cancer. This sample comprised PBMCs, obtained 4 weeks after starting pembrolizumab. The chain recombines TRBV6-5 with TRBJ1-3; 7 bases are shared with TRBD1. The CDR3 loop is CATGRGPGNTIYF. The DNA of the CDR3 is TGTGCCACCGGAAGGGGGCCTGGAAACACCATATATTTT.